This T cell receptor beta chain came from a study of blood T cell repertoires in COVID-19. At the level of the study: Whether acute or convalescent, the COVID-19 samples came from the United States, Italy and Spain.

V was pared by 5 bases and J by 4 bases, with 11 bases between. CDR3 length equals 13 residues. Measured with immunoSEQ multiplex PCR; TCRdb has only the in-frame clones, and not every one. The profile shows tens of thousands of clones, about 86% of them singletons. The genes are TRBV12-3 or TRBV12-4 and TRBJ1-2; no firm D call. The sequencing sample was made of peripheral blood. The clonotype was recovered from a man between 60 and 75 years old with acute or convalescent COVID-19. CDR3 DNA sequence: TGTGCCAGCAGTCCCTCTGCGGGCTATGGCTACACCTTC. The encoded protein is CASSPSAGYGYTF.